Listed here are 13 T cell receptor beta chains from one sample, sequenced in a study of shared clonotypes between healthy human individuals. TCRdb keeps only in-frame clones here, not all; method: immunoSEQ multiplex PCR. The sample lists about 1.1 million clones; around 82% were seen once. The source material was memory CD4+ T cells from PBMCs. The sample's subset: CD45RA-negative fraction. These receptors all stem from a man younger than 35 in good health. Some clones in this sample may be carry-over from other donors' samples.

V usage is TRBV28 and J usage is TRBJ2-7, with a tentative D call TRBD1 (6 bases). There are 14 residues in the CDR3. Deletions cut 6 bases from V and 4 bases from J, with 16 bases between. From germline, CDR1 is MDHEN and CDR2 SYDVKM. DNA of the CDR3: TGTGCCAGCAGCGCGCTCGGGACACCGTACGAGCAGTACTTC. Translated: CASSALGTPYEQYF.

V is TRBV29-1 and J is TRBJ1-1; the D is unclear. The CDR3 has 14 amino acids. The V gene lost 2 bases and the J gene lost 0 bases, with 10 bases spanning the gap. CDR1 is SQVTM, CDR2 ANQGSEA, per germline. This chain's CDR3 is CSVERKLMNTEAFF. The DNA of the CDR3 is TGCAGCGTTGAACGGAAGCTGATGAACACTGAAGCTTTCTTT. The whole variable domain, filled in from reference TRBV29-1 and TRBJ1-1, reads SAVISQKPSRDICQRGTSLTIQCQVDSQVTMMFWYRQQPGQSLTLIATANQGSEATYESGFVIDKFPISRPNLTFSTLTVSNMSPEDSSIYLCSVERKLMNTEAFFGQGTRLTVV.

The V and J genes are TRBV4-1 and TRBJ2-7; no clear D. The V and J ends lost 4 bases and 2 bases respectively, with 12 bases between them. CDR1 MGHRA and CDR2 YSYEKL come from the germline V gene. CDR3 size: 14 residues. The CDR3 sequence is CASSPLTDTYEQYF. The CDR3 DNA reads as TGCGCCAGCAGCCCGTTGACTGATACCTACGAGCAGTACTTC.

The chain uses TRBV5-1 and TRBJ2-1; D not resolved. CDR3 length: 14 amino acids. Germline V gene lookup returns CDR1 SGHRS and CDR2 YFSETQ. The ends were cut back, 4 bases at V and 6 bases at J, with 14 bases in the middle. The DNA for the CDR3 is TGCGCCAGCAGCAGCAATCCTCCCCTCAATGAGCAGTTCTTC. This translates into CASSSNPPLNEQFF.

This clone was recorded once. CDR3 loop: CASSLRLTQETQYF. DNA for the CDR3: TGTGCCAGCAGCCTACGACTAACCCAAGAGACCCAGTACTTC. V gene TRBV7-2 combines with J gene TRBJ2-5; D possibly corresponds to TRBD2 (5 bases). V was clipped by 5 bases and J by 1 base, with 11 bases between them. Germline V gene data show CDR1 as SGHTA and CDR2 as FQGNSA. The CDR3 covers 14 residues. Drawing the rest from reference TRBV7-2 and TRBJ2-5, the complete variable domain is GAGVSQSPSNKVTEKGKDVELRCDPISGHTALYWYRQSLGQGLEFLIYFQGNSAPDKSGLPSDRFSAERTGGSVSTLTIQRTQQEDSAVYLCASSLRLTQETQYFGPGTRLLVL.

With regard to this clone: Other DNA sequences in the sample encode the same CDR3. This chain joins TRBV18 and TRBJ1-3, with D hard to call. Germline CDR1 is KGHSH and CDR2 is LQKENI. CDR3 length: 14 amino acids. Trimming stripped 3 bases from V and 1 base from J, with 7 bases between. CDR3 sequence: CASSPDNSGNTIYF. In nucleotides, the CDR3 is TGTGCCAGCTCACCTGACAATTCTGGAAACACCATATATTTT. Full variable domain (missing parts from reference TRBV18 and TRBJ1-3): NAGVMQNPRHLVRRRGQEARLRCSPMKGHSHVYWYRQLPEEGLKFMVYLQKENIIDESGMPKERFSAEFPKEGPSILRIQQVVRGDSAAYFCASSPDNSGNTIYFGEGSWLTVV.

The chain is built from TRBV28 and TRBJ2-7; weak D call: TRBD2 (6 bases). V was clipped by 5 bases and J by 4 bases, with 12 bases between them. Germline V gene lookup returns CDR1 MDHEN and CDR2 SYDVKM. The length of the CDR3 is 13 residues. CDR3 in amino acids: CASSGGLIYEQYF. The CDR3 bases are TGTGCCAGCAGTGGGGGACTCATATACGAGCAGTACTTC. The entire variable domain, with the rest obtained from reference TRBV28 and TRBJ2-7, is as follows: DVKVTQSSRYLVKRTGEKVFLECVQDMDHENMFWYRQDPGLGLRLIYFSYDVKMKEKGDIPEGYSVSREKKERFSLILESASTNQTSMYLCASSGGLIYEQYFGPGTRLTVT.

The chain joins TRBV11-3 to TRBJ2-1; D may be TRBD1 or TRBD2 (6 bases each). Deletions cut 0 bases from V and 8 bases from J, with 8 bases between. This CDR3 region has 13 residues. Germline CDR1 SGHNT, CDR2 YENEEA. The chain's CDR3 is CASSLERGDEQFF. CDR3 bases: TGTGCCAGCAGCTTAGAGAGGGGGGATGAGCAGTTCTTC.

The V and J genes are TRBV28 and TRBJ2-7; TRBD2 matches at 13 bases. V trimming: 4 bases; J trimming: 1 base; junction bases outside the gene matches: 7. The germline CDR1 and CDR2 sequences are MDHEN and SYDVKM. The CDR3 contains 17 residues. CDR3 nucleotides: TGTGCCAGCAGTTCCCCTTGGACTAGCGGGAGATCCTACGAGCAGTACTTC. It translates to CASSSPWTSGRSYEQYF.

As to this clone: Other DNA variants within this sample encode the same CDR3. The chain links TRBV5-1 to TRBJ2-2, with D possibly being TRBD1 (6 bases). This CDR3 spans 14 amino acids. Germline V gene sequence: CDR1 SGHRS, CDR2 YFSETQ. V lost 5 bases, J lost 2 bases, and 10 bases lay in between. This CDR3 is CASSPDSNTGELFF. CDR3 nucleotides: TGCGCCAGCAGTCCGGACAGCAACACCGGGGAGCTGTTTTTT. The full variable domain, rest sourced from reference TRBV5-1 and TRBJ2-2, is KAGVTQTPRYLIKTRGQQVTLSCSPISGHRSVSWYQQTPGQGLQFLFEYFSETQRNKGNFPGRFSGRQFSNSRSEMNVSTLELGDSALYLCASSPDSNTGELFFGEGSRLTVL.

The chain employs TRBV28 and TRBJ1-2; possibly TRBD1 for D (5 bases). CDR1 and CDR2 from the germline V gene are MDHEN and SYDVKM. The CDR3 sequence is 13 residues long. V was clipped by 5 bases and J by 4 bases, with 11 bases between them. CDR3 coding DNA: TGTGCCAGCAGTCGTCCCAGGGTCTATGGCTACACCTTC. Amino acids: CASSRPRVYGYTF.

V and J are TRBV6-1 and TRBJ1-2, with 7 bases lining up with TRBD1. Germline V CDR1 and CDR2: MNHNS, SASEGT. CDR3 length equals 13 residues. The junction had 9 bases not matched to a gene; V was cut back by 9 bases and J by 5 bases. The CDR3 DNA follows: TGTGCCAGTCGACAGGGCGAGTTTTATGGCTACACCTTC. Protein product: CASRQGEFYGYTF.

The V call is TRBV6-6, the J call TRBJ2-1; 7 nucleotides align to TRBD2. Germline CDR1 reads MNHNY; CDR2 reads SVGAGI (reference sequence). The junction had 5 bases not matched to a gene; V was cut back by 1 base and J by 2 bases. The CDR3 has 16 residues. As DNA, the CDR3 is TGTGCCAGCAGTTACTTCGGCGGGAGCACCTACAATGAGCAGTTCTTC. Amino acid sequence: CASSYFGGSTYNEQFF.